This TCR beta chain was recovered during a study of blood T cell repertoires in COVID-19. Looking at the study overall: The United States, Italy and Spain were the sources of the acute and convalescent COVID-19 samples. T cells, B-cell-depleted T cells, or PBMCs supplied cDNA or gDNA.

The CDR3 is made up of 13 amino acids. The germline V gene has CDR1 MDHEN and CDR2 SYDVKM. V gave up 10 bases and J gave up 4 bases; unmatched junction bases: 7. As processed by the authors: Reference gene primer amplification in the assay estimated nucleated cell counts. Here immunoSEQ multiplex PCR was the method, and the copy in TCRdb shows in-frame clones only, minus some. The V and J calls and clone size were taken over from that table, and D and trimming were inferred from the DNA. Here the sample spans about 300,000 clones, 88% being singletons. What was sequenced was peripheral blood. The clonotype was recovered from a woman in her thirties with COVID-19, enrolled during active disease. The chain links TRBV28 to TRBJ1-2, with 9 bases aligning to TRBD1. The CDR3 protein is CATSGQGSYGYTF. The CDR3 DNA follows: TGTGCCACCTCGGGACAGGGATCCTATGGCTACACCTTC.